A single sample is the source of the 14 T cell receptor beta chains below, sequenced in a study of technical replicates of blood from a few donors. Clones were read by immunoSEQ multiplex PCR, and TCRdb kept only the in-frame ones, dropping some. The sample records 50,000 to 65,000 clones, more than 85% being singletons. Input material: PBMCs. Receptors originate from a human donor in good health. Some clones in this sample may be carry-over from other donors' samples.

This clone has a single count. The sample has other DNA sequences that encode this CDR3 too. The chain has TRBV9 and TRBJ1-1; 7 bases fit TRBD1. Germline CDR1 and CDR2: SGDLS and YYNGEE. V trimming: 3 bases; J trimming: 1 base; junction bases outside the gene matches: 6. The CDR3 length is 15 residues. In nucleotides, the CDR3 is TGTGCCAGCAGCGCCCGGACAGGAACGAACACTGAAGCTTTCTTT. Translating it yields CASSARTGTNTEAFF.

The V call is TRBV15, the J call TRBJ2-7, with D possibly TRBD1 on 6 matching bases. V was cut by 4 bases and J by 1 base, with 11 bases left in between. Germline CDR1 LNHNV, CDR2 YYDKDF (reference sequence). CDR3 size: 14 residues. The CDR3 region is CATSKPGQSYEQYF. CDR3 DNA sequence: TGTGCCACCAGCAAACCGGGACAATCCTACGAGCAGTACTTC.

The rearrangement uses TRBV7-2 and TRBJ1-5; perhaps TRBD1 as D (5 bases). The V gene lost 5 bases and the J gene lost 6 bases, with 11 bases spanning the gap. The CDR3 is 13 amino acids. The V gene's germline CDR1 is SGHTA and CDR2 FQGNSA. In DNA form, the CDR3 reads TGTGCCAGCAGCCCCGGGGGGTTTCAGCCCCAGCATTTT. Translating gives CASSPGGFQPQHF.

In its sample, this clone was seen a few times. The CDR3 DNA sequence: TGTGCCAGCAGCTTAGGCCTAGCTAATGAGCAGTTCTTC. This codes for CASSLGLANEQFF. The chain combines TRBV7-2 with TRBJ2-1, with a tentative D call TRBD2 (5 bases). V lost 1 base and J lost 7, with 8 bases in between. The germline gives CDR1 SGHTA, CDR2 FQGNSA. This CDR3 is 13 amino acids long.

The rearrangement uses TRBV5-1 and TRBJ2-5, with 9 bases aligning to TRBD2. This CDR3 contains 14 residues. Germline lookup yields CDR1 SGHRS and CDR2 YFSETQ. The junction had 4 bases not matched to a gene; V was cut back by 2 bases and J by 5 bases. The DNA for the CDR3 is TGCGCCAGCAGCTTAGCGGGGGGTGCGGAGACCCAGTACTTC. Amino acid sequence: CASSLAGGAETQYF.

The V gene is TRBV29-1, the J gene TRBJ2-1, with D tentatively TRBD1 (5 bases). CDR1 is SQVTM and CDR2 is ANQGSEA in the germline V gene. Trimming shortened V by 5 bases and J by 0 bases, and 11 bases separated the two germline ends. The CDR3 loop spans 14 amino acids. For the CDR3, the DNA is TGCAGCGTTAGGAGACAGAGCTCCTACAATGAGCAGTTCTTC. It is translated as CSVRRQSSYNEQFF.

The CDR3 DNA reads as TGTGCCGCGCGAAGGACAGGGATTAATTCACCCCTCCACTTT. Translation gives CAARRTGINSPLHF. This chain connects TRBV27 to TRBJ1-6; 8 bases align to TRBD1. V shed 11 bases and J 6 bases; nucleotides not matched to a gene: 9. CDR1 is MNHEY and CDR2 is SMNVEV in the germline V gene (reference sequence). This CDR3 has 14 residues.

The V gene is TRBV5-1, the J gene TRBJ2-7; unclear D gene. Per the germline V gene, CDR1 is SGHRS and CDR2 is YFSETQ. V was cut by 4 bases and J by 4 bases, with 12 bases left in between. The CDR3 length is 13 residues. The CDR3 spells CASSANPGYEQYF. Here the CDR3 DNA reads TGCGCCAGCAGCGCAAACCCAGGTTACGAGCAGTACTTC.

CDR3 loop: CAWSVTYNSPLHF. The CDR3 region has the DNA TGTGCCTGGAGTGTCACCTATAATTCACCCCTCCACTTT. The V gene is TRBV30, the J gene TRBJ1-6; no reliable D call. The CDR3 totals 13 residues. Between the trimmed V and J ends, which lost 0 bases and 2 bases, there was a span of 2 bases. In germline, CDR1 is GTSNPN, CDR2 SVGIG (reference sequence).

The CDR3 region is CASSPPDRVYEQYF. CDR3 sequence (DNA): TGCGCCAGCAGCCCCCCGGACAGGGTTTACGAGCAGTACTTC. The chain joins TRBV5-1 to TRBJ2-7, with 8 bases fitting TRBD1. The germline V gene encodes CDR1 SGHRS and CDR2 YFSETQ. Losses at the gene ends were 4 bases for V and 4 bases for J; bases not matched to a gene: 7. The CDR3 length is 14 residues.

The chain employs TRBV6-6 and TRBJ2-1; tentatively, D is TRBD2 (6 bases). The germline gives CDR1 MNHNY, CDR2 SVGAGI (reference sequence). V lost 6 bases, J lost 9 bases, and 15 bases lay in between. CDR3 length: 13 amino acids. CDR3 DNA sequence: TGTGCCAGCAGCGATACTAGCTACGGTGAGCAGTTCTTC. It is translated as CASSDTSYGEQFF.

This clone showed up just once. V gene TRBV7-6 combines with J gene TRBJ2-2; 7 positions match TRBD2. J lost 5 bases, V lost 5 bases, and 8 bases had no gene match. The CDR3 contains 15 residues. Germline loops: CDR1 SGHVS, CDR2 FNYEAQ. DNA for the CDR3: TGTGCCAGCAGCAAGACAGCGGGGAGGACCGGGGAGCTGTTTTTT. Its translation: CASSKTAGRTGELFF.

The chain recombines TRBV4-3 with TRBJ1-3; D possibly corresponds to TRBD1 (5 bases). CDR1 and CDR2 (germline): LGHNA, YSLEER. This CDR3 is 17 amino acids long. V was clipped by 3 bases and J by 0 bases, with 15 bases between them. The CDR3 DNA reads TGCGCCAGCAGCCACGAAGTACAGGCGTCCTCTGGAAACACCATATATTTT. It encodes CASSHEVQASSGNTIYF.

This rearrangement joins TRBV27 to TRBJ2-1; 7 nucleotides match TRBD1. Germline CDR1 reads MNHEY; CDR2 reads SMNVEV (reference sequence). V lost 6 bases to trimming and J lost 12 bases; unmatched junction nucleotides: 14. The CDR3 consists of 14 residues. DNA of the CDR3: TGTGCCAGCAGCTCGGGACAGACCTCCGTTGGGCAGTTCTTC. It specifies CASSSGQTSVGQFF.